One and the same sample provided the 11 T cell receptor beta chains below, sequenced in a study of identical twins. From the 5' RACE reads, TCRdb called clonotypes with MiXCR, one entry per CDR3 protein. The profile shows roughly 720,000 distinct CDR3 sequences, about 20% of them singletons. The sample was also reused in another study, on T cells expressing NK-cell markers.

Material: PBMCs. These receptors were collected from a woman aged 18-29 years in good health.

This clonotype was counted a few times. V usage is TRBV5-1 and J usage is TRBJ2-7; D is undetermined. The CDR3 loop spans 16 amino acids. The germline gives CDR1 SGHRS, CDR2 YFSETQ. Deletions cut 4 bases from V and 1 base from J, with 18 bases between. CDR3 protein: CASSVLARRTSYEQYF. The CDR3 DNA is TGCGCCAGCAGCGTCTTAGCCAGACGGACGTCCTACGAGCAGTACTTC.

The J gene is TRBJ2-5, the V gene TRBV20-1, with a possible D match to TRBD1 (5 bases). The CDR3 is 14 residues long. Trimming removed 2 bases from V and 4 bases from J, with 14 bases in between. The V gene's germline CDR1 is DFQATT and CDR2 SNEGSKA (reference sequence). CDR3 loop: CSARTFQGPETQYF. CDR3 nucleotide sequence: TGCAGTGCTAGAACCTTCCAGGGTCCAGAGACCCAGTACTTC.

The chain is built from TRBV20-1 and TRBJ1-2, with 10 bases identical to TRBD1. The CDR3 consists of 15 residues. Trimming cost V 4 bases and J 7 bases; bases outside gene matches: 12. The germline V gene has CDR1 DFQATT and CDR2 SNEGSKA (reference sequence). As DNA, the CDR3 is TGCAGTGCTAACCCATTGACAGGGGGCCTAAGTGGCTACACCTTC. It specifies CSANPLTGGLSGYTF.

The chain uses TRBV5-1 and TRBJ2-5; D is ambiguous. V lost 0 bases and J lost 5, with 11 bases in between. The CDR3 loop spans 14 amino acids. Germline values: CDR1 SGHRS, CDR2 YFSETQ. The CDR3 is CASSLVDSRETQYF. The CDR3 nucleotides are TGCGCCAGCAGCTTGGTAGATTCGCGGGAGACCCAGTACTTC.

In its sample, this clonotype was seen a few times. The J gene is TRBJ2-7, the V gene TRBV12-3 or TRBV12-4; D unresolved. V dropped 2 bases and J dropped 7 bases, with 6 bases sitting between them. The CDR3 runs to 11 residues. CDR3 bases: TGTGCCAGCAGTTTATGGGAAGAGCAGTACTTC. Translating it yields CASSLWEEQYF.

This rearrangement joins TRBV5-5 to TRBJ2-6; 10 bases are shared with TRBD1. Germline CDR1 reads SGHKS; CDR2 reads YYEKEE (reference sequence). After removal of 0 bases from V and 4 bases from J, the junction contained 7 bases not matched to a gene. The CDR3 loop spans 18 amino acids. The chain's CDR3 is CASSLARDRGSGANVLTF. The CDR3 nucleotides read TGTGCCAGCAGCTTGGCGAGGGACAGGGGTTCCGGGGCCAACGTCCTGACTTTC.

The chain joins TRBV5-1 to TRBJ1-2; TRBD1 matches 12 bases. Germline V gene data show CDR1 as SGHRS and CDR2 as YFSETQ. J lost 7 bases, V lost 2 bases, and 6 bases had no gene match. This CDR3 comprises 15 residues. The CDR3 nucleotides read TGCGCCAGCAGCTTAAGGGACAGGGGGCGCGGTGGCTACACCTTC. It translates to CASSLRDRGRGGYTF.

There are a few counts of this clonotype. The rearrangement joins TRBV20-1 to TRBJ2-5; D is perhaps TRBD2 (5 bases). The CDR3 is 15 residues long. The germline CDR1 and CDR2 sequences are DFQATT and SNEGSKA (reference sequence). V was pared by 0 bases and J by 1 base, with 12 bases between. The CDR3 protein is CSARDYQRIQETQYF. DNA of the CDR3: TGCAGTGCTAGAGATTATCAGCGGATCCAAGAGACCCAGTACTTC.

This clonotype has at least ten counts. The chain employs TRBV20-1 and TRBJ1-1, with D perhaps TRBD1 (5 bases). V was cut by 0 bases and J by 11 bases, with 16 bases left in between. The germline CDR1 and CDR2 sequences are DFQATT and SNEGSKA (reference sequence). This CDR3 comprises 13 residues. CDR3 coding DNA: TGCAGTGCTAGAGATGCGGTGGGGCTCGGTGCTTTCTTT. This sequence encodes CSARDAVGLGAFF.

This clonotype turned up a few times. The chain links TRBV6-1 to TRBJ2-7; no reliable D call. Germline V gene data show CDR1 as MNHNS and CDR2 as SASEGT. The CDR3 has 14 amino acids. Trimming shortened V by 8 bases and J by 0 bases, and 14 bases separated the two germline ends. The CDR3 bases are TGTGCCAGCGCTAGTCGGTCGGACTCCTACGAGCAGTACTTC. Amino acid sequence: CASASRSDSYEQYF.

In this sample, this clonotype turned up a few times. CDR3 in amino acids: CANSRGLGELFF. CDR3 bases: TGTGCCAACAGCAGGGGGCTCGGGGAGCTGTTTTTT. The chain has TRBV12-3 or TRBV12-4 and TRBJ2-2; TRBD1 agrees at 8 bases. Trimming cost V 10 bases and J 7 bases; bases outside gene matches: 5. This CDR3 comprises 12 residues.